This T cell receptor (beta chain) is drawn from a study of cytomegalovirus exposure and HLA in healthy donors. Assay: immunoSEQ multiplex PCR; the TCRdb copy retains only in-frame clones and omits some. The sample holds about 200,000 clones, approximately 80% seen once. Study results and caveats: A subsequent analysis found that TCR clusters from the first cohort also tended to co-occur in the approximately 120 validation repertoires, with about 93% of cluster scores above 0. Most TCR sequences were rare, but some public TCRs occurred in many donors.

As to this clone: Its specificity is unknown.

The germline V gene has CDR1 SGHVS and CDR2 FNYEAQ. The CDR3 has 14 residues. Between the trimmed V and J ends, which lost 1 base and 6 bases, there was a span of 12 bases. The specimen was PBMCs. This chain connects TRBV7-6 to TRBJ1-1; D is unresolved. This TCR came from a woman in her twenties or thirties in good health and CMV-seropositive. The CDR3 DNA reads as TGTGCCAGCAGCTTAGGTGTATCCGTTTCTGAAGCTTTCTTT. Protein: CASSLGVSVSEAFF.